This is a list of T cell receptor beta chains from one sample in a study of early T cells in non-severe SARS-CoV-2 infection. TCRdb fed the 5' RACE reads into MiXCR, producing one record per CDR3 protein. The repertoire consists of 20,000 to 25,000 distinct CDR3 sequences, with about 4% occurring once and the leading ten covering more than 1.4%. The sequenced sample consisted of whole blood. Source of these receptors: an adult who was a healthcare worker with PCR-confirmed SARS-CoV-2 infection or an uninfected control (not recorded which). The CDR3 runs from the conserved cysteine through the conserved F or W. A D gene is named only where the DNA matches it firmly. Size is omitted from some rows. Given values are once, few, many or a class for expanded clones.

>TRBV18|TRBJ1-3|many|TRBD1
TGTGCCAGCTCAGATTGGGACAGCTCTGGAAACACCATATATTTT
CASSDWDSSGNTIYF
>TRBV11-2|TRBJ2-4|few|NA
TGTGCCAGCAGCCCTGGGACGGGATTGGCATGGGGAAACATTCAGTACTTC
CASSPGTGLAWGNIQYF
>TRBV24-1|TRBJ2-2|many|NA
TGTGCCACCAGTGACGACAGGCCCGGGGAGCTGTTTTTT
CATSDDRPGELFF
>TRBV20-1|TRBJ2-1|NA|NA
TGCAGTGCTAGAGATTTAGGGGGTACCTACAATGAGCAGTTCTTC
CSARDLGGTYNEQFF
>TRBV4-3|TRBJ1-2|many|NA
TGCGCCAACAGCCAAGAGGTGATAAGTTTCTCGGGCTACACCTTC
CANSQEVISFSGYTF
>TRBV14|TRBJ2-5|few|TRBD1
TGTGCCAGCAGCCAAGGGACAGGGAGGAGGAAGACCCAGTACTTC
CASSQGTGRRKTQYF
>TRBV3-1|TRBJ1-2|many|NA
TGTGCCAGCAGCGCCCGGGGCCTGGGGAACTATGGCTACACCTTC
CASSARGLGNYGYTF
>TRBV12-3/TRBV12-4|TRBJ1-1|many|TRBD1
TGTGCCAGCGATGGGTCAGGGGGAGGGAACACTGAAGCTTTCTTT
CASDGSGGGNTEAFF
>TRBV19|TRBJ2-7|few|NA
TGTGCCAGTAGACTAACAGGGATTTCCTACGAGCAGTACTTC
CASRLTGISYEQYF
>TRBV11-3|TRBJ2-7|many|NA
TGTGCCAGCATGCTTAAGAGTGGCAGTTCCTACGAGCAGTACTTC
CASMLKSGSSYEQYF
>TRBV12-3/TRBV12-4|TRBJ2-5|medium-sized|NA
TGTGCCAGCGCGGGTCGGGGATCAGAGACCCAGTACTTC
CASAGRGSETQYF
>TRBV11-2|TRBJ1-1|NA|NA
TGTGCCAGCAGTACAAAGGGATTCAGTACTGAAGCTTTCTTT
CASSTKGFSTEAFF
>TRBV6-5|TRBJ2-7|many|TRBD2
TGTGCCAGCAGCCCCGGGACTATCCCTACCTACGAGCAGTACTTC
CASSPGTIPTYEQYF
>TRBV7-4|TRBJ1-1|many|NA
TGTGCCAGCACCTTGGCACAGGGAAAGAACACTGAAGCTTTCTTT
CASTLAQGKNTEAFF
>TRBV20-1|TRBJ1-2|many|NA
TGCAGTGCTAGAGAAGGCAACTATGGCTACACCTTC
CSAREGNYGYTF
>TRBV2|TRBJ2-2|few|NA
TGTGCCAGCAGGGCTACAGCGAGACCTACCGGGGAGCTGTTTTTT
CASRATARPTGELFF
>TRBV29-1|TRBJ2-5|few|TRBD1
TGCAGCGTTGAGATGTTCAGGGGGTCTCAAGAGACCCAGTACTTC
CSVEMFRGSQETQYF
>TRBV4-3|TRBJ2-3|medium-sized|TRBD2
TGCGCCAGCAGCGCTGCCGGGACTAGCGGGGGCCGGCGCGGGCAGTATTTT
CASSAAGTSGGRRGQYF
>TRBV15|TRBJ2-7|few|TRBD2
TGTGCCACCAGCAGAGATTGGGGGGGAACCTACGAGCAGTACTTC
CATSRDWGGTYEQYF
>TRBV3-1|TRBJ1-2|many|TRBD1
TGTGCCAGCAGTCAAGTCAGGGGGCAAGGAGGCTACACCTTC
CASSQVRGQGGYTF
>TRBV5-4|TRBJ2-3|many|NA
TGTGCCAGCAGAGCTTTACTAGACACAGATACGCAGTATTTT
CASRALLDTDTQYF
>TRBV27|TRBJ2-1|many|TRBD2
TGTGCCAGCAGTTTATCGAGGCTAGCGGGGCTCCAGTTCTTC
CASSLSRLAGLQFF
>TRBV6-2/TRBV6-3|TRBJ2-1|many|TRBD2
TGTGCCAGCAGCCGGAGGACTAGCGGTAGCTCCTACAATGAGCAGTTCTTC
CASSRRTSGSSYNEQFF
>TRBV2|TRBJ2-3|NA|TRBD2
TGTGCCAGTTTAAGCGGGGGGGTCACAGATACGCAGTATTTT
CASLSGGVTDTQYF
>TRBV11-2|TRBJ1-1|NA|NA
TGTGCCAGCAGCCAGCGGAGGGGGACTCAGGCCACTGAAGCTTTCTTT
CASSQRRGTQATEAFF
>TRBV5-4|TRBJ2-1|NA|NA
TGTGCCAGCAGCTCCCGGAGCAGGGACCATGAGCAGTTCTTC
CASSSRSRDHEQFF
>TRBV6-1|TRBJ1-6|NA|TRBD1
TGTGCCAGCGGAAGGGACAGCCAGAGCTCCTATAATTCACCCCTCCACTTT
CASGRDSQSSYNSPLHF
>TRBV20-1|TRBJ1-2|many|NA
TGCAGTGCTAGTGCGGGGGGGACTGGCTACACCTTC
CSASAGGTGYTF
>TRBV14|TRBJ1-2|NA|TRBD1
TGTGCCAGCAGCCAAACGAGAGGGGGCGGCTACACCTTC
CASSQTRGGGYTF